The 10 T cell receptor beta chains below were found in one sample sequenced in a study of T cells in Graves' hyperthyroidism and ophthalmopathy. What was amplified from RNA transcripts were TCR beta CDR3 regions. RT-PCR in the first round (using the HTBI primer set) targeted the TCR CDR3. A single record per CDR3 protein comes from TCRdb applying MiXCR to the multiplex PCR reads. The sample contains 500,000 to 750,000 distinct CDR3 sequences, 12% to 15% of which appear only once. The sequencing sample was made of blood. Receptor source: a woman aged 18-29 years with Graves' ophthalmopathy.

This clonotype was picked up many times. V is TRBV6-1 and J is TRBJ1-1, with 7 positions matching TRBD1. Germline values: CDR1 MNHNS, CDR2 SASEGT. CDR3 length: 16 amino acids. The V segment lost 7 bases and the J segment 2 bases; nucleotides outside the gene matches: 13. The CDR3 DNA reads TGTGCCAGCATCCTAAATCCCGGGACAGCTAACACTGAAGCTTTCTTT. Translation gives CASILNPGTANTEAFF.

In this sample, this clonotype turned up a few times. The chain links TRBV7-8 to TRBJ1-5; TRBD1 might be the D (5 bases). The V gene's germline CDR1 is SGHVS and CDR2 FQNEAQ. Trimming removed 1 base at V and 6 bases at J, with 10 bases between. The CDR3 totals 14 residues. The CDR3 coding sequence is TGTGCCAGCAGCTTAGGGGTACAGGCTCAGCCCCAGCATTTT. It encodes CASSLGVQAQPQHF.

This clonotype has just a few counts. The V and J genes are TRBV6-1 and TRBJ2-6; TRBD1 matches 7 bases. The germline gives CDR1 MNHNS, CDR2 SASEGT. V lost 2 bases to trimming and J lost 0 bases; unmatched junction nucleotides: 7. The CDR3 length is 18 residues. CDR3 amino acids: CASSEWGTASSGANVLTF. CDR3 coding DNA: TGTGCCAGCAGTGAATGGGGGACAGCGAGCTCTGGGGCCAACGTCCTGACTTTC.

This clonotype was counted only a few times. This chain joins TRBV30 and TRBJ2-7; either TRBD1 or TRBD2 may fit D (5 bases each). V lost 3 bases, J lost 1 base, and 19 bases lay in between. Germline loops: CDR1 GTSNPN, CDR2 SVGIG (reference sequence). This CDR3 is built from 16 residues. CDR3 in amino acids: CAWSDPGRWGSYEQYF. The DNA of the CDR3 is TGTGCCTGGAGCGATCCTGGCCGTTGGGGGTCCTACGAGCAGTACTTC.

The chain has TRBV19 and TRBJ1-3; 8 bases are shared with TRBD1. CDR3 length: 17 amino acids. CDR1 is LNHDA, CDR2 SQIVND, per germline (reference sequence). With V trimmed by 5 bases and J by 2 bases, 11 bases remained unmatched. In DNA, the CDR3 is TGTGCCAGTAGTTGGCTACAGGGGGGATTGGCTGGAAACACCATATATTTT. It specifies CASSWLQGGLAGNTIYF.

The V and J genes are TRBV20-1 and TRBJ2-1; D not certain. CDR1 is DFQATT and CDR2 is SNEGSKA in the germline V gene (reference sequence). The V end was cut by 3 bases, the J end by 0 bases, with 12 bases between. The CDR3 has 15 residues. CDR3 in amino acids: CSASTPWGSYNEQFF. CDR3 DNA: TGCAGTGCTAGTACTCCCTGGGGCTCCTACAATGAGCAGTTCTTC.

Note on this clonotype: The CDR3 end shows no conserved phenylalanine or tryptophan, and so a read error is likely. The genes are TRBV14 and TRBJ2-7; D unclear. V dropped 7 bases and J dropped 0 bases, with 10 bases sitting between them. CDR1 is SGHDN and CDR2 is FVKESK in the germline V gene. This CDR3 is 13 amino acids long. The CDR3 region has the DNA TGTGCCAGCAAGGACGGGCCCTCCTACGAGCAGTACTCC. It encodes CASKDGPSYEQYS.

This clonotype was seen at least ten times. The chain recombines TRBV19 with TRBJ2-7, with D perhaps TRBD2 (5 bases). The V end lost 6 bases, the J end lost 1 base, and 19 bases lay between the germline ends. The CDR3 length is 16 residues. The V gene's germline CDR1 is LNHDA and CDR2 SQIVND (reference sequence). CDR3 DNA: TGTGCCAGTAGGAGGGATGGAGCAGCTCTATCCTACGAGCAGTACTTC. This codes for CASRRDGAALSYEQYF.

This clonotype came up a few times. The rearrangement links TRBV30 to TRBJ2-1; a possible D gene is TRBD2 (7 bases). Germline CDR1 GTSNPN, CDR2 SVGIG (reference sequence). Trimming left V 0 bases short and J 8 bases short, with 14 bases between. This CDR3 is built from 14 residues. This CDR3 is CAWSVSLGGHEQFF. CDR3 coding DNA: TGTGCCTGGAGTGTATCGTTGGGGGGGCATGAGCAGTTCTTC.

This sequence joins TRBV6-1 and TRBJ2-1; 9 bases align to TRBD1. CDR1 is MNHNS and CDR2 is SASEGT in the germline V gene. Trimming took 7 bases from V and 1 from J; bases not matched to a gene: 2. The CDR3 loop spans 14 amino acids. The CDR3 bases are TGTGCCAGCAAAGGACAGGGGTCCTACAATGAGCAGTTCTTC. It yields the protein CASKGQGSYNEQFF.